These 10 T cell receptor beta chains share one sample of origin, sequenced in a study of OX40 agonist ivuxolimab in advanced cancers. Libraries were made using the immunoSEQ multiplex PCR assay. TCRdb provides this immuneACCESS table in a form limited to in-frame rearrangements. Some clones are lacking; in checked studies, under half of them reflect an unresolved V gene, and why the rest are absent is not known. A total of 98,000 or so clones appear in this sample, more than 85% of them only once. The ten largest account for 0.8% to 1% of the sample. Sequencing used CD4+ or CD8+ T cells sorted from blood, obtained in a trial of the OX40 agonist ivuxolimab. These TCRs come from an adult with an advanced solid tumor such as melanoma, head and neck, liver or kidney cancer.

The chain combines TRBV5-4 with TRBJ2-3, with 7 bases that match TRBD2. The CDR3 runs to 15 residues. The V gene's germline CDR1 is SGHNT and CDR2 YYREEE (reference sequence). The ends lost 0 bases at V and 4 bases at J; junction bases unmatched: 5. DNA for the CDR3: TGTGCCAGCAGCTTGGGTGGCGGGAGCCCAGATACGCAGTATTTT. Its protein product is CASSLGGGSPDTQYF.

The chain has TRBV19 and TRBJ2-3; D call uncertain. The V and J ends lost 9 bases and 4 bases respectively, with 14 bases between them. CDR1 and CDR2 from the germline V gene are LNHDA and SQIVND (reference sequence). The CDR3 has 13 residues. CDR3: CASSPPWSDTQYF. CDR3 coding DNA: TGTGCCAGCAGCCCCCCGTGGTCAGATACGCAGTATTTT.

This clone appeared a single time. This sequence joins TRBV5-1 and TRBJ2-7; 8 nucleotides agree with TRBD2. J lost 7 bases, V lost 0 bases, and 9 bases had no gene match. Germline lookup yields CDR1 SGHRS and CDR2 YFSETQ. The CDR3 loop spans 15 amino acids. DNA for the CDR3: TGCGCCAGCAGCTTGGCCGTCAGCGGGAGAAGGGAGCAGTACTTC. Translating it yields CASSLAVSGRREQYF.

This sequence joins TRBV13 and TRBJ1-1; D is ambiguous. The CDR3 has 14 amino acids. Germline V gene sequence: CDR1 PRHDT, CDR2 FYEKMQ (reference sequence). With 5 bases removed from V and 5 bases from J, the gap between germline ends came to 15 bases. CDR3 nucleotides: TGTGCCAGCAGCCCCGAAGGTCTGACGACTGAAGCTTTCTTT. It is translated as CASSPEGLTTEAFF.

The chain links TRBV27 to TRBJ2-7; 8 nucleotides line up with TRBD2. This CDR3 has 16 amino acids. Germline V lookup: CDR1 MNHEY, CDR2 SMNVEV (reference sequence). V lost 5 bases, J lost 1 base, and 10 bases stayed unmatched. This chain's CDR3 is CASSREGPGRSYEQYF. In DNA form, the CDR3 reads TGTGCCAGCAGTCGGGAGGGACCTGGGAGATCCTACGAGCAGTACTTC.

This rearrangement joins TRBV11-2 to TRBJ2-1; 13 bases line up with TRBD2. This CDR3 has 14 amino acids. Trimming took 9 bases from V and 6 from J; bases not matched to a gene: 5. Germline V lookup: CDR1 SGHAT, CDR2 FQNNGV. The CDR3 is CASSGTSGVNEQFF. In DNA, the CDR3 is TGTGCCAGTTCCGGGACTAGCGGGGTCAATGAGCAGTTCTTC.

This chain links TRBV5-1 with TRBJ1-4; the match to TRBD1 covers 10 bases. Per the germline V gene, CDR1 is SGHRS and CDR2 is YFSETQ. With 0 bases clipped from V and 4 bases from J, the junction kept 3 bases outside the gene matches. The length of the CDR3 is 16 residues. As DNA, the CDR3 is TGCGCCAGCAGCTTGGGACAGGGGGCGGGTAATGAAAAACTGTTTTTT. Protein product: CASSLGQGAGNEKLFF.

This chain uses TRBV28 with TRBJ1-2; unclear D gene. The CDR3 extends over 12 amino acids. The germline V and J ends were trimmed by 6 bases and 4 bases, with 9 bases remaining between them. Germline CDR1 reads MDHEN; CDR2 reads SYDVKM. The CDR3 protein is CASRRYSYGYTF. Written as DNA, the CDR3 is TGTGCCAGCAGGCGCTACAGCTATGGCTACACCTTC.

CDR3 sequence reads: CASSVVGTGYNEQFF. CDR3 bases: TGTGCCAGCAGCGTAGTCGGGACAGGGTACAATGAGCAGTTCTTC. V gene TRBV9 combines with J gene TRBJ2-1; 9 bases map to TRBD1. The CDR3 totals 15 residues. V lost 0 bases and J lost 4; bases outside the gene matches: 2. CDR1 and CDR2 (germline): SGDLS, YYNGEE. The entire variable domain, with the rest obtained from reference TRBV9 and TRBJ2-1, is as follows: DSGVTQTPKHLITATGQRVTLRCSPRSGDLSVYWYQQSLDQGLQFLIQYYNGEERAKGNILERFSAQQFPDLHSELNLSSLELGDSALYFCASSVVGTGYNEQFFGPGTRLTVL.

The chain is built from TRBV5-1 and TRBJ1-2, with unresolved D. The length of the CDR3 is 14 residues. Trimming cost V 0 bases and J 3 bases, with 9 bases left between them. The germline gives CDR1 SGHRS, CDR2 YFSETQ. CDR3 in DNA: TGCGCCAGCAGCTTGGTCGTTCCAGACTATGGCTACACCTTC. Its translation is CASSLVVPDYGYTF.